This T cell receptor (beta chain) was obtained from a study of T cell responses to AZD1222 COVID-19 vaccine. On the study more broadly: It was second doses at about 4 or about 12 weeks that were pooled.

Study-wide results and caveats: At 160-218 and 743-854, vaccine-associated CD4 TCRs were dominant, and they spanned spike. Mostly white British, mostly female donors; authors suggested clonal diversity may be underestimated. Spike-specific TCR breadth and depth went up after people got two AZD1222 doses.

Details on this clone: Its antigen is still unknown.

Generated by immunoSEQ multiplex PCR, the TCRdb table keeps only in-frame clones and is missing some. The sample consists of some 140,000 clones, 93% of them appearing once. Sequenced material: peripheral blood, taken on day 0 of AZD1222 vaccination. This receptor was taken from an adult in good health.

This CDR3 is CASSQETENYEQYF. CDR3 nucleotides: TGTGCCAGCAGCCAAGAGACAGAAAACTACGAGCAGTACTTC. The rearrangement links TRBV4-2 to TRBJ2-7; D may be TRBD1 (5 bases). The CDR3 is 14 residues long. The V gene's germline CDR1 is LGHNA and CDR2 YNFKEQ. V lost 0 bases to trimming and J lost 3 bases, with 9 bases between them.